This TCR beta chain was sequenced in a study of control samples from healthy donors and cancer patients. Profiling relied on immunoSEQ multiplex PCR, and the TCRdb table lists in-frame clones only, not all of them. The table records some 130,000 clones, about nine tenths of them present only once. This receptor was obtained from a man aged 50 to 59 with head and neck cancer. Sequencing input: PBMCs.

The CDR3 DNA reads as TGTGCCAGCAGTCTGCGAGACAGTCCTTACAATGAGCAGTTCTTC. The encoded protein is CASSLRDSPYNEQFF. The chain recombines TRBV27 with TRBJ2-1, with D possibly being TRBD1 (5 bases). Per the germline V gene, CDR1 is MNHEY and CDR2 is SMNVEV (reference sequence). V lost 5 bases and J 4 bases, leaving 15 bases between the germline ends. This CDR3 has 15 residues.